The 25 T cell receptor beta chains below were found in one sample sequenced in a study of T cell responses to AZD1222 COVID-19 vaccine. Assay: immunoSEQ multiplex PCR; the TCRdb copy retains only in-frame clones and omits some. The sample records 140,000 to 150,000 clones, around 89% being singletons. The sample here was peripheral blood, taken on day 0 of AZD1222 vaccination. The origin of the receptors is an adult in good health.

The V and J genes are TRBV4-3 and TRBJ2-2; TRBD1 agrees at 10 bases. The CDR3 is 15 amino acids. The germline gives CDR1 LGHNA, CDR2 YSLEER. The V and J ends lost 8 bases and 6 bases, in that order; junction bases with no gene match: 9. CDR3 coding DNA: TGCGCCAGCCCCTCCGACAGGGGGCGTGCCGGGGAGCTGTTTTTT. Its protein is CASPSDRGRAGELFF.

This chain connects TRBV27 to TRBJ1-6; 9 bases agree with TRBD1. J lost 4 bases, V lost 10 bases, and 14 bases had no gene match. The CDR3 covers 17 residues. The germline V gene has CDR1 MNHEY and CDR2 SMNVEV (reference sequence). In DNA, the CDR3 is TGTGCCACCGCGGAATTCCGGGACAGGGAGTATAATTCACCCCTCCACTTT. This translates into CATAEFRDREYNSPLHF.

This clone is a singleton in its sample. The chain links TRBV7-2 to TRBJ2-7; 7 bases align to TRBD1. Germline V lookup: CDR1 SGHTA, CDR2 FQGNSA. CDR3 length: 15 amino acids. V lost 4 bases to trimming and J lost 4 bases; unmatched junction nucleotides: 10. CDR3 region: CASSSSDRVIYEQYF. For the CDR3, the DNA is TGTGCCAGCAGCTCCTCCGACAGGGTTATTTACGAGCAGTACTTC.

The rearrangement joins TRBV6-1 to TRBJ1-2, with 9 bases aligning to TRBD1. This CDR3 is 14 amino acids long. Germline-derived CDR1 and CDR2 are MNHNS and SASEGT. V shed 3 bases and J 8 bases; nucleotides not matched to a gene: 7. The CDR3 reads CASSDPGQGIGYTF. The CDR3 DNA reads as TGTGCCAGCAGTGACCCTGGACAGGGGATCGGCTACACCTTC.

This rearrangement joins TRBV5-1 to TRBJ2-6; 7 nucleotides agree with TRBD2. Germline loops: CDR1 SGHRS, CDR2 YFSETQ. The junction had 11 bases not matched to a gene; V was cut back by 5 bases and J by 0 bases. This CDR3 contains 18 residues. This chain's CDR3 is CASRGREVPHSGANVLTF. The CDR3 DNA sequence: TGCGCCAGCAGGGGGAGGGAGGTACCTCACTCTGGGGCCAACGTCCTGACTTTC.

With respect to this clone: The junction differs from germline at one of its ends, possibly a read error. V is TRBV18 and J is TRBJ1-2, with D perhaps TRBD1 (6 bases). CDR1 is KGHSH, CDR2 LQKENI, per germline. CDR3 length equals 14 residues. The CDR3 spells CASSPPEWVTGTYF. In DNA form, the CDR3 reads TGTGCCAGCTCACCACCCGAGTGGGTGACAGGAACTTACTTC.

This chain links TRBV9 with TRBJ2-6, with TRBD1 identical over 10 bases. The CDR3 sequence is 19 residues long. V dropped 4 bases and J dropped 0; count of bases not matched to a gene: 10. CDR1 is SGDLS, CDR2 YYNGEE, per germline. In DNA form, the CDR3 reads TGTGCCAGCAGCCCCCATTGGGGACAGGGGTTCTCTGGGGCCAACGTCCTGACTTTC. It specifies CASSPHWGQGFSGANVLTF.

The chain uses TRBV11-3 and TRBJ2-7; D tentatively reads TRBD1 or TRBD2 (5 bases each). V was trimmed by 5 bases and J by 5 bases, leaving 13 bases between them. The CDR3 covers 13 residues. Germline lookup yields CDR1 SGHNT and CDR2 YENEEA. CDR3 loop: CASSPGTSHEQYF. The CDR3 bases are TGTGCCAGCAGCCCCGGGACGTCCCACGAGCAGTACTTC.

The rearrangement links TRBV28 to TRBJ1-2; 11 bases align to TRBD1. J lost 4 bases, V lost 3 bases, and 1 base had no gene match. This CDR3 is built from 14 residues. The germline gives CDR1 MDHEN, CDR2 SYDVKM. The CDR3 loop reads CASSLGQGGYGYTF. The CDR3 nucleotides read TGTGCCAGCAGTTTGGGACAGGGGGGCTATGGCTACACCTTC.

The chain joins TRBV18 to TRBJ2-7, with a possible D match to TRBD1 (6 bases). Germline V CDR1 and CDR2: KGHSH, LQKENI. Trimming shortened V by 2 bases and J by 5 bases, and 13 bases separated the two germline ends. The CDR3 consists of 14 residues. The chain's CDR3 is CASSPVTGSHEQYF. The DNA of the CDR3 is TGTGCCAGCTCACCAGTTACAGGGTCCCACGAGCAGTACTTC.

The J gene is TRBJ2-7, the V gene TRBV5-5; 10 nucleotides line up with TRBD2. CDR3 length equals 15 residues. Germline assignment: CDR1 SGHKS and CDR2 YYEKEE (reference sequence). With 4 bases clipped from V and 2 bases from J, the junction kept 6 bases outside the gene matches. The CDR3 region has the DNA TGTGCCAGCAGCAGCCGCACTAGCGGGGCCTACGAGCAGTACTTC. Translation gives CASSSRTSGAYEQYF.

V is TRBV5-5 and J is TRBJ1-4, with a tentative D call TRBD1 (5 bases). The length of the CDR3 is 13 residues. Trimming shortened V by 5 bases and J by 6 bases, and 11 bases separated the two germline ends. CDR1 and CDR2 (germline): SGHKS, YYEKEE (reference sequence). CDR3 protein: CASSSGGYEKLFF. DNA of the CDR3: TGTGCCAGCAGTTCCGGGGGGTATGAAAAACTGTTTTTT.

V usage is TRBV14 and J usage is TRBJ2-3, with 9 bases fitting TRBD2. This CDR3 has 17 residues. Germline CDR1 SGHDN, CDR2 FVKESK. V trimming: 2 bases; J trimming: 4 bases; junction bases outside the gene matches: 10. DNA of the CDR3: TGTGCCAGCAGCCAAAGAGGAGGAATAGCGGGAGCAGATACGCAGTATTTT. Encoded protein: CASSQRGGIAGADTQYF.

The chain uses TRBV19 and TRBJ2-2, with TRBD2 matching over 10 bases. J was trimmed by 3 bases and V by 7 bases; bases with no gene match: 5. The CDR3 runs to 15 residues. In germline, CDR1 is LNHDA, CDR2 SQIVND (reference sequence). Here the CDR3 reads CASMTAGGYTGELFF. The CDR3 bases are TGTGCCAGTATGACAGCGGGAGGGTACACCGGGGAGCTGTTTTTT.

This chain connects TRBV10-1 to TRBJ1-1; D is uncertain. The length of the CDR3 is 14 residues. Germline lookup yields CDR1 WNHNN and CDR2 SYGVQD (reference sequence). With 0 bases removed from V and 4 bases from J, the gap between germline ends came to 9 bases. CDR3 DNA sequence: TGCGCCAGCAGTGAGTCTCGGGGATTCACTGAAGCTTTCTTT. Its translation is CASSESRGFTEAFF.

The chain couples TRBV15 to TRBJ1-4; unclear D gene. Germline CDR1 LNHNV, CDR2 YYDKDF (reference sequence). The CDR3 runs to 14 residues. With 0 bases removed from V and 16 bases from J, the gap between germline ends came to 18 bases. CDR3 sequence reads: CATSRDQVGPSQFF. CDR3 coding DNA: TGTGCCACCAGCAGAGATCAAGTAGGGCCTTCCCAGTTTTTT. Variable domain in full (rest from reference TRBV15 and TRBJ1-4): DAMVIQNPRYQVTQFGKPVTLSCSQTLNHNVMYWYQQKSSQAPKLLFHYYDKDFNNEADTPDNFQSRRPNTSFCFLDIRSPGLGDTAMYLCATSRDQVGPSQFFGSGTQLSVL.

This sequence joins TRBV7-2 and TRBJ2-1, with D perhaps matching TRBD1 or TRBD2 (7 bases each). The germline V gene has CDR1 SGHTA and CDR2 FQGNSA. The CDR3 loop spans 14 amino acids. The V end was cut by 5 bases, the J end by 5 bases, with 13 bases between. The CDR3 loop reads CASSRQGGNNEQFF. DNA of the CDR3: TGTGCCAGCAGCCGCCAGGGGGGGAACAATGAGCAGTTCTTC.

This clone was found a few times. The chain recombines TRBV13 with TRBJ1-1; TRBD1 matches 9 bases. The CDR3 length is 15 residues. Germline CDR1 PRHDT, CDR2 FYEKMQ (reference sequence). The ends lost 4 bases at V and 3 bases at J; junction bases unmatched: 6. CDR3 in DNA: TGTGCCAGCAGCTCACAGGGGGCTGGGGACACTGAAGCTTTCTTT. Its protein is CASSSQGAGDTEAFF.

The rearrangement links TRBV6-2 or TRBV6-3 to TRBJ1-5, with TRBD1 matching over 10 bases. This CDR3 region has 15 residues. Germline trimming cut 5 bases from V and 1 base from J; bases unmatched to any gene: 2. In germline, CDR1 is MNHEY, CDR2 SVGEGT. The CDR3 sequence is CASSLDRGSNQPQHF. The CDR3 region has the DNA TGTGCCAGCAGTCTGGACAGGGGGAGCAATCAGCCCCAGCATTTT.

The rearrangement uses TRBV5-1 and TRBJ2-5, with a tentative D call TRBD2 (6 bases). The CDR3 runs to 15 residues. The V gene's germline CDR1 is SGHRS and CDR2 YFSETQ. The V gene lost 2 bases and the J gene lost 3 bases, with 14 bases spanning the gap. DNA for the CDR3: TGCGCCAGCAGCTTTGGGGGTGGAGGGGAAGAGACCCAGTACTTC. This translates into CASSFGGGGEETQYF. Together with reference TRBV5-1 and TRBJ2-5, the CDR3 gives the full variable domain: KAGVTQTPRYLIKTRGQQVTLSCSPISGHRSVSWYQQTPGQGLQFLFEYFSETQRNKGNFPGRFSGRQFSNSRSEMNVSTLELGDSALYLCASSFGGGGEETQYFGPGTRLLVL.

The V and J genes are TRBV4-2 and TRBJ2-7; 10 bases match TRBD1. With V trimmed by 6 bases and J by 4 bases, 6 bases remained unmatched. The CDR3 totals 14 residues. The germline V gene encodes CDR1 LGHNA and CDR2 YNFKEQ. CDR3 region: CASSTGTGVYEQYF. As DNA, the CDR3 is TGTGCCAGCAGTACCGGGACAGGGGTTTACGAGCAGTACTTC.

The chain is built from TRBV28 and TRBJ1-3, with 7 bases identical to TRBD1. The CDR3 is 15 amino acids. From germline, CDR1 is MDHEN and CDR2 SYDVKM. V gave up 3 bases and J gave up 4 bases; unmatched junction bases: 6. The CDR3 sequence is CASSLKGAGGNTIYF. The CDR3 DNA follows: TGTGCCAGCAGTTTGAAGGGGGCGGGAGGAAACACCATATATTTT.

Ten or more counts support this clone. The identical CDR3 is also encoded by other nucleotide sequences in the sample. The CDR3 sequence is CASRGTGSPLHF. CDR3 coding DNA: TGTGCCAGCAGGGGTACGGGATCACCCCTCCACTTT. This chain links TRBV2 with TRBJ1-6; D is unresolved. Trimming stripped 6 bases from V and 10 bases from J, with 10 bases between. Germline V CDR1 and CDR2: SNHLY, FYNNEI. The length of the CDR3 is 12 residues.

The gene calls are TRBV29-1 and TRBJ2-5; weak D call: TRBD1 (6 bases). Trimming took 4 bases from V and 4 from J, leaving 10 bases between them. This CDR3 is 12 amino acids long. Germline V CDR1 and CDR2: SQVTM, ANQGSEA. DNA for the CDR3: TGCAGCGTTGTAGGGGGAACAGAGACCCAGTACTTC. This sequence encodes CSVVGGTETQYF. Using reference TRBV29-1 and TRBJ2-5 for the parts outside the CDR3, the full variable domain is SAVISQKPSRDICQRGTSLTIQCQVDSQVTMMFWYRQQPGQSLTLIATANQGSEATYESGFVIDKFPISRPNLTFSTLTVSNMSPEDSSIYLCSVVGGTETQYFGPGTRLLVL.

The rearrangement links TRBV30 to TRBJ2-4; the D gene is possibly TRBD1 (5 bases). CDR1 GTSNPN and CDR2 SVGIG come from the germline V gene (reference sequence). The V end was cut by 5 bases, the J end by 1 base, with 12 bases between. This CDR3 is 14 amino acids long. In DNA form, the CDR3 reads TGTGCCTGGCAACCAAGGGGTGCCAAAAACATTCAGTACTTC. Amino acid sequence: CAWQPRGAKNIQYF.